The next 9 T cell receptor beta chains were all read from a single sample in a study of HIV-infected children after antiretroviral therapy interruption. Treatment noted: PENTA 11 planned treatment interruption arm or continuous ART arm. The TCR library was built from RNA with a 3' RACE protocol and unique molecular identifiers. TCRdb reprocessed the 3' RACE reads via MiXCR and lists one record per CDR3 protein. The sample lists about 83,000 distinct CDR3 sequences; around 6.9% were seen once. Source: CD45RA+ CD4+ T cells from PBMCs, pooled from several time points, taken from a donor given antiretroviral therapy, either interrupted or continuous. Regarding subset: naive CD4+ CD45RA+ CD45RO- T cells. These receptors came from a pool of human donors with HIV.

This clonotype was recorded many times. Since a much larger clone is just one base distant, this may be a read error. V is TRBV12-3 or TRBV12-4 and J is TRBJ1-2; no firm D call. The CDR3 is made up of 13 amino acids. The ends were cut back, 4 bases at V and 0 bases at J, with 6 bases in the middle. The CDR3 region has the DNA TGTGCCAGCAGTTACAGCGCTAACTATGGCTACACCTTC. Amino acids: CASSYSANYGYTF.

Many counts were recorded for this clonotype. This chain uses TRBV19 with TRBJ2-7, with 7 bases fitting TRBD1. CDR1 and CDR2 (germline): LNHDA, SQIVND (reference sequence). Trimming cost V 5 bases and J 4 bases; bases outside gene matches: 5. There are 13 residues in the CDR3. The CDR3 loop is CASSWTGPYEQYF. As DNA, the CDR3 is TGTGCCAGTAGTTGGACAGGTCCGTACGAGCAGTACTTC.

This clonotype was picked up many times. The gene calls are TRBV7-3 and TRBJ1-1; 8 positions match TRBD1. The CDR3 is 16 residues long. Germline-derived CDR1 and CDR2 are SGHTA and FQGTGA. With 1 base clipped from V and 4 bases from J, the junction kept 8 bases outside the gene matches. The CDR3 DNA is TGTGCCAGCAGCTTAAAACCCCTTACAGGGGGCACTGAAGCTTTCTTT. Translating it yields CASSLKPLTGGTEAFF.

This clonotype has ten or more counts. This chain connects TRBV6-5 to TRBJ1-1; the D gene is possibly TRBD1 (6 bases). V was pared by 5 bases and J by 3 bases, with 25 bases between. The CDR3 extends over 18 amino acids. CDR1 MNHEY and CDR2 SVGAGI come from the germline V gene. DNA of the CDR3: TGTGCCAGCAGTCTCCAGGCGGGGGGCGCGATGTGGTACACTGAAGCTTTCTTT. Its protein product is CASSLQAGGAMWYTEAFF.

Many counts were recorded for this clonotype. The rearrangement joins TRBV6-1 to TRBJ1-1; 8 bases are a match to TRBD1. Germline values: CDR1 MNHNS, CDR2 SASEGT. The CDR3 is made up of 16 amino acids. Trimming at V came to 10 bases and at J to 3 bases, leaving 16 bases not matched to a gene. The CDR3 bases are TGTGCCATCTCACGGCCGGCCGGACAGGGCCACACTGAAGCTTTCTTT. It translates to CAISRPAGQGHTEAFF.

This clonotype was picked up many times. In DNA, the CDR3 is TGCGCCAGCAGCTTGGAGCCAGGGGCTAATTCACCCCTCCACTTT. It codes for CASSLEPGANSPLHF. The chain joins TRBV5-1 to TRBJ1-6; possibly TRBD1 for D (6 bases). V lost 0 bases and J 6 bases, leaving 10 bases between the germline ends. This CDR3 region has 15 residues. Germline V gene data show CDR1 as SGHRS and CDR2 as YFSETQ.

At least ten counts were recorded for this clonotype. The chain combines TRBV18 with TRBJ1-1; D is possibly TRBD1 (5 bases). The CDR3 runs 15 residues. V was trimmed by 3 bases and J by 0 bases, leaving 11 bases between them. Germline loops: CDR1 KGHSH, CDR2 LQKENI. Here the CDR3 reads CASSPQGRMNTEAFF. CDR3 coding DNA: TGTGCCAGCTCACCCCAGGGACGCATGAACACTGAAGCTTTCTTT.

This clonotype was observed at least ten times. The V gene is TRBV27, the J gene TRBJ2-7, with 8 bases lining up with TRBD1. V gave up 5 bases and J gave up 1 base; unmatched junction bases: 4. CDR3 length equals 14 residues. Germline CDR1 MNHEY, CDR2 SMNVEV (reference sequence). CDR3 DNA sequence: TGTGCCAGCAGTCCCCGGACAGGGTCCTACGAGCAGTACTTC. This gives the protein CASSPRTGSYEQYF.

This clonotype has ten or more counts. The chain is built from TRBV5-5 and TRBJ2-1; tentative D call: TRBD2 (5 bases). This CDR3 has 15 residues. Germline V CDR1 and CDR2: SGHKS, YYEKEE (reference sequence). V was trimmed by 4 bases and J by 5 bases, leaving 16 bases between them. The CDR3 loop reads CASSPRVPRDNEQFF. The CDR3 DNA reads as TGTGCCAGCAGCCCGAGGGTTCCTCGGGACAATGAGCAGTTCTTC. The variable domain in full, with the rest retrieved from reference TRBV5-5 and TRBJ2-1, is DAGVTQSPTHLIKTRGQQVTLRCSPISGHKSVSWYQQVLGQGPQFIFQYYEKEERGRGNFPDRFSARQFPNYSSELNVNALLLGDSALYLCASSPRVPRDNEQFFGPGTRLTVL.